Only a few counts were recorded for the clone carrying this TCR beta chain. The antigen is not known. This record comes from a study of radiotherapy plus CTLA-4 blockade in lung cancer. For the study at large: In less than 20% of patients, objective responses were seen; approximately 30% had disease control.

Notes on the study in general: Early blood T cell clone dynamics reportedly forecast response best, with interferon-beta. After radiotherapy and ipilimumab, tumor-derived clones expanded in peripheral blood.

The germline gives CDR1 SGHTA, CDR2 FQGTGA. V was trimmed by 3 bases and J by 9 bases, leaving 12 bases between them. The CDR3 sequence is 13 residues long. The assay was immunoSEQ multiplex PCR, and TCRdb's table has in-frame clones only and misses some. The sample carries roughly 90,000 clones, less than 80% recorded once. The source material was peripheral blood, sampled from a patient treated with radiotherapy plus ipilimumab. The sequence derives from a human donor with non-small cell lung cancer that progressed on radiotherapy plus ipilimumab. The chain is built from TRBV7-3 and TRBJ2-1, with D possibly being TRBD1 or TRBD2 (6 bases each). CDR3 region: CASSFGGAREQFF. The CDR3 DNA follows: TGTGCCAGCAGCTTCGGGGGCGCACGTGAGCAGTTCTTC.